What follows is one T cell receptor (beta chain) and its context. Donors were Caucasian adults residing in Nashville, Tennessee, USA. The study used some 100 million PBMCs per unsorted sample for genomic DNA. The study ran the assay at deep level. The repertoire was sequenced with immunoSEQ multiplex PCR; TCRdb's copy has only in-frame clones and lacks some. In the table there are about 490,000 clones, approximately 79% of which are singletons. These data come from a study of shared clonotypes between healthy human individuals. This clonotype was obtained from a woman between 40 and 50 years old in good health. Some clones in this sample may be carry-over from other donors' samples. The sequenced material came from PBMCs.

In DNA form, the CDR3 reads TGCAGCGTTGTTCGGGGGAACCAAGAGACCCAGTACTTC. Translated, it gives CSVVRGNQETQYF. The gene calls are TRBV29-1 and TRBJ2-5, with D tentatively TRBD2 (6 bases). Germline V lookup: CDR1 SQVTM, CDR2 ANQGSEA. CDR3 size: 13 residues. The germline V and J ends were trimmed by 4 bases and 0 bases, with 9 bases remaining between them.